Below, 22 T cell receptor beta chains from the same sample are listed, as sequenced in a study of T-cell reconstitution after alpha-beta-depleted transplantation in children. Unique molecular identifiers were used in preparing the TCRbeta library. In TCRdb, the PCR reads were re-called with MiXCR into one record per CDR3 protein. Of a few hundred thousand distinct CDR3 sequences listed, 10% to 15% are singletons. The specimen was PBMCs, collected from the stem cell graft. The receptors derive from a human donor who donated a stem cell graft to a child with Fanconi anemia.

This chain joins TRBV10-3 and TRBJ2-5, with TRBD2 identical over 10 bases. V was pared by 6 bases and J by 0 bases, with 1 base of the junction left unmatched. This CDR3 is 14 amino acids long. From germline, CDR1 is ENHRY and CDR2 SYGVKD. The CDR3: CAISLAGDQETQYF. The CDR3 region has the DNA TGTGCCATCAGCCTAGCGGGGGACCAAGAGACCCAGTACTTC.

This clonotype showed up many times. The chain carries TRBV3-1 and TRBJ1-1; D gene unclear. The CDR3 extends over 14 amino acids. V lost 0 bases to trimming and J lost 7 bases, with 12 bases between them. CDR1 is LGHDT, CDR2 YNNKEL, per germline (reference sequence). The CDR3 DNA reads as TGTGCCAGCAGCCAAGAAATTGTCCCGGGTGAAGCTTTCTTT. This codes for CASSQEIVPGEAFF.

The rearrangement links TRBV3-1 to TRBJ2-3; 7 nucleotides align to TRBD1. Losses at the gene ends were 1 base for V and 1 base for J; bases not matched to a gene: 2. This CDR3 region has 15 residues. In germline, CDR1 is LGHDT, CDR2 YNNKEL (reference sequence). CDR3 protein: CASSQGQGRTDTQYF. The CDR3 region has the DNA TGTGCCAGCAGCCAAGGACAGGGCCGCACAGATACGCAGTATTTT.

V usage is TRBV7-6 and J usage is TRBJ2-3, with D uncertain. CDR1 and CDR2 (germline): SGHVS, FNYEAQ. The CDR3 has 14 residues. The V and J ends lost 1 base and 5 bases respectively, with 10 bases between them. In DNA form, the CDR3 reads TGTGCCAGCAGCTTAGAGATACAGCAAGATACGCAGTATTTT. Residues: CASSLEIQQDTQYF.

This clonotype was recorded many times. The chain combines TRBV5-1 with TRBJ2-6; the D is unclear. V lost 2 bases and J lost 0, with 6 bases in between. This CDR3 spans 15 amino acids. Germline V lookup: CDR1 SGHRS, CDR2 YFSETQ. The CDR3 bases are TGCGCCAGCAGCTTTTTAGGCTCTGGGGCCAACGTCCTGACTTTC. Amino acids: CASSFLGSGANVLTF.

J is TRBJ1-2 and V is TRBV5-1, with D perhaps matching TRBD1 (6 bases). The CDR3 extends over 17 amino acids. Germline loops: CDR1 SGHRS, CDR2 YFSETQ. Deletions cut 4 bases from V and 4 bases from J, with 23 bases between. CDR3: CASSGDNGLWSGYGYTF. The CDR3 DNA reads TGCGCCAGCAGCGGGGACAACGGACTTTGGAGCGGCTATGGCTACACCTTC.

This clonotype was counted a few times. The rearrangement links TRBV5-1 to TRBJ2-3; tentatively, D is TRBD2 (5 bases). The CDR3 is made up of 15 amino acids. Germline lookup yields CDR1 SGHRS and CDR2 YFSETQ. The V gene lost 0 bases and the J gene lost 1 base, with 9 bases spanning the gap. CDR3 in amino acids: CASSLGTVRTDTQYF. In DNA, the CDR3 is TGCGCCAGCAGCTTGGGGACTGTACGCACAGATACGCAGTATTTT.

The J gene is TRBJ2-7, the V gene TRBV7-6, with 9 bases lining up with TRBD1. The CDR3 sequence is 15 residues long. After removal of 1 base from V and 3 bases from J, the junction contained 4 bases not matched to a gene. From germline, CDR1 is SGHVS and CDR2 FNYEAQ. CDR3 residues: CASSLGGTGRYEQYF. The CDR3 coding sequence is TGTGCCAGCAGCTTAGGCGGGACAGGGCGCTACGAGCAGTACTTC.

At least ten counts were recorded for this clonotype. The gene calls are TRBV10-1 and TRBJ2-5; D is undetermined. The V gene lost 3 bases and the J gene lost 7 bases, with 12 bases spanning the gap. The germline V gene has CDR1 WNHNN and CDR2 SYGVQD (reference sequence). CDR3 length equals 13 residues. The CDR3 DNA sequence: TGCGCCAGCAGTGACTCGACGGGCTTGACCCAGTACTTC. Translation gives CASSDSTGLTQYF.

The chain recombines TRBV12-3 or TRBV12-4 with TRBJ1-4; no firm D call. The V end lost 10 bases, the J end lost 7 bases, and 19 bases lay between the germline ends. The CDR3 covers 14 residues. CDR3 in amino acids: CATAPGARPEKLFF. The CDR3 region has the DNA TGTGCCACCGCCCCGGGCGCCCGTCCTGAAAAACTGTTTTTT.

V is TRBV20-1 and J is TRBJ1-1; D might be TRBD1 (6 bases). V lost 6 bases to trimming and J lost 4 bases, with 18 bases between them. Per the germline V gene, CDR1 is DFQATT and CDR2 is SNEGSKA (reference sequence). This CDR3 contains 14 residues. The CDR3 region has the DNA TGCAGTGCCCGCCAGGGACATAACAGCACTGAAGCTTTCTTT. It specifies CSARQGHNSTEAFF.

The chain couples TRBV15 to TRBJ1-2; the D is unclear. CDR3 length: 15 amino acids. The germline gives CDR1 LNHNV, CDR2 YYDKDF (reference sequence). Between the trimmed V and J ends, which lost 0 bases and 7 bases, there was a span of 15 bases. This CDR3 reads CATSRDGVASGGYTF. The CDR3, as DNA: TGTGCCACCAGCAGAGACGGAGTGGCATCGGGTGGCTACACCTTC.

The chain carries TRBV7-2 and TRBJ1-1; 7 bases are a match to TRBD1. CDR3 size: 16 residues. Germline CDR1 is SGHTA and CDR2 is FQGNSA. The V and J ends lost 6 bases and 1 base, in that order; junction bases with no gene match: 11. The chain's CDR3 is CASSHPRGTANTEAFF. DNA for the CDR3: TGTGCCAGCAGTCATCCCCGCGGGACAGCGAACACTGAAGCTTTCTTT.

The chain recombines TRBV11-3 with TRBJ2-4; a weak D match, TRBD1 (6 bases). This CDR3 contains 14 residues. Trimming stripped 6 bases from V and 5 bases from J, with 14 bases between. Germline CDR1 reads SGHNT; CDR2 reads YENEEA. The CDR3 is CASSPQGPENIQYF. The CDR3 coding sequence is TGTGCCAGCAGTCCACAGGGACCGGAAAACATTCAGTACTTC. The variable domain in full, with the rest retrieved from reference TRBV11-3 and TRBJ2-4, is EAGVVQSPRYKIIEKKQPVAFWCNPISGHNTLYWYLQNLGQGPELLIRYENEEAVDDSQLPKDRFSAERLKGVDSTLKIQPAELGDSAVYLCASSPQGPENIQYFGAGTRLSVL.

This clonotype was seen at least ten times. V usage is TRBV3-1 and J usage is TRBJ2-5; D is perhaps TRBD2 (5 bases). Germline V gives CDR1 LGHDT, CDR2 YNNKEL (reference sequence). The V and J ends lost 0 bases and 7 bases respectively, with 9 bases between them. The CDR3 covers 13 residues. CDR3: CASSQDLSGTQYF. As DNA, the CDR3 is TGTGCCAGCAGCCAAGATCTCAGCGGGACCCAGTACTTC.

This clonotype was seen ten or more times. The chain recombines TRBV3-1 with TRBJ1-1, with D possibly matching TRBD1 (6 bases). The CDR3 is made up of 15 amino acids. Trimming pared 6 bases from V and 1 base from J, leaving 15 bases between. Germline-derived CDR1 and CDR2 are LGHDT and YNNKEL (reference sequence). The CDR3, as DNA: TGTGCCAGCAGTCCGGGGGCACCGGGGAACACTGAAGCTTTCTTT. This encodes CASSPGAPGNTEAFF.

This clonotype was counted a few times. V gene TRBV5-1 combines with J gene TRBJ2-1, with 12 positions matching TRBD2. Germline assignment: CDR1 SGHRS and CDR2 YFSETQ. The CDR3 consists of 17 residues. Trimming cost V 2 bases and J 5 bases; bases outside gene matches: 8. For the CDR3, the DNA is TGCGCCAGCAGCTTCGTAAAGACTAGCGGGGGACACAATGAGCAGTTCTTC. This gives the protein CASSFVKTSGGHNEQFF.

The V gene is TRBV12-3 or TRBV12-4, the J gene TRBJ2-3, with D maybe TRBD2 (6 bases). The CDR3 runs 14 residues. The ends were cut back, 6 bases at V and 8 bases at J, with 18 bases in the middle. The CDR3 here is CASSTGIYGGTQYF. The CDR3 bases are TGTGCCAGCAGCACGGGGATCTACGGGGGTACGCAGTATTTT.

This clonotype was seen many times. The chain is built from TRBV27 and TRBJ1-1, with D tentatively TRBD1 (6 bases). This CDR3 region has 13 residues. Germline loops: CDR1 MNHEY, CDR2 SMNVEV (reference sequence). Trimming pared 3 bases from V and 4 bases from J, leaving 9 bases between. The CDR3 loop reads CASSFSGATEAFF. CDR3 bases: TGTGCCAGCAGTTTCTCAGGGGCCACTGAAGCTTTCTTT.

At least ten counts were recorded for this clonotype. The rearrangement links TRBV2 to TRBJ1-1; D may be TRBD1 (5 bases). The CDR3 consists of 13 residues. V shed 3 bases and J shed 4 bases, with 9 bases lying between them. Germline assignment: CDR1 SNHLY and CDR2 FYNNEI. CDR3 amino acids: CASSEGEGTEAFF. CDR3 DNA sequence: TGTGCCAGCAGTGAGGGGGAGGGCACTGAAGCTTTCTTT. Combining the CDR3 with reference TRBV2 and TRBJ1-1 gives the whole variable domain EPEVTQTPSHQVTQMGQEVILRCVPISNHLYFYWYRQILGQKVEFLVSFYNNEISEKSEIFDDQFSVERPDGSNFTLKIRSTKLEDSAMYFCASSEGEGTEAFFGQGTRLTVV.

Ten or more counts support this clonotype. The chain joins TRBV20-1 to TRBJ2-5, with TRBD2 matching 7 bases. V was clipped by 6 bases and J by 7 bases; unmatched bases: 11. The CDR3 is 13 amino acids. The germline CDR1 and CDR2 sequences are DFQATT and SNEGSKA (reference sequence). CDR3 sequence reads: CSASSGTTGTQYF. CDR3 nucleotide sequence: TGCAGTGCCAGTTCCGGGACTACTGGGACCCAGTACTTC.

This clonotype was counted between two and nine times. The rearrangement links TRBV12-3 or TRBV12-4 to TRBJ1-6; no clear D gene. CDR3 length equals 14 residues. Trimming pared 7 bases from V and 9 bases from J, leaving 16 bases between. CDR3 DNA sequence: TGTGCCAGCACCTGGTCCTTAAGCGGTTCACCCCTCCACTTT. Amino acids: CASTWSLSGSPLHF.